Following are 26 T cell receptor beta chains from one sample sequenced in a study of blood T cells in healthy people across ages. A J-beta primer mix and a sample-barcoded 5' primer were used in a second PCR of about 7 to 12 cycles. TCRdb called the 5' RACE reads again in MiXCR, with one record for every CDR3 protein. The table includes 1.4 million to 1.5 million distinct CDR3 sequences, approximately 40% detected once. The sample was blood. All receptors derive from a woman in her late teens or twenties in good health.

The chain uses TRBV6-6 and TRBJ1-1; D is possibly TRBD1 (5 bases). The ends were cut back, 2 bases at V and 3 bases at J, with 13 bases in the middle. Looked up from germline, CDR1 is MNHNY and CDR2 is SVGAGI (reference sequence). This CDR3 comprises 15 residues. The CDR3: CASSYIGGKDTEAFF. CDR3 nucleotide sequence: TGTGCCAGCAGTTACATTGGGGGGAAGGACACTGAAGCTTTCTTT.

The chain links TRBV28 to TRBJ2-5, with TRBD1 as a possible D gene (6 bases). V lost 6 bases, J lost 1 base, and 12 bases lay in between. The CDR3 consists of 14 residues. Germline values: CDR1 MDHEN, CDR2 SYDVKM. CDR3 region: CASRYGQSQETQYF. DNA for the CDR3: TGTGCCAGCAGATATGGACAGAGCCAAGAGACCCAGTACTTC.

This sequence joins TRBV12-3 or TRBV12-4 and TRBJ1-4, with no clear D. Trimming removed 6 bases from V and 7 bases from J, with 15 bases in between. This CDR3 comprises 14 residues. CDR3 in amino acids: CASSPGPIIEKLFF. The CDR3 region has the DNA TGTGCCAGCAGCCCCGGGCCGATAATTGAAAAACTGTTTTTT.

The CDR3 DNA reads TGTGCCAGCAGTTACTCGCTCGGGAGGGGCACAGATACGCAGTATTTT. This gives the protein CASSYSLGRGTDTQYF. The chain employs TRBV6-6 and TRBJ2-3; 8 bases are shared with TRBD2. Per germline, CDR1 MNHNY and CDR2 SVGAGI (reference sequence). J lost 1 base, V lost 0 bases, and 3 bases had no gene match. The CDR3 spans 16 residues.

This chain uses TRBV7-9 with TRBJ1-1; tentatively, D is TRBD1 (5 bases). The length of the CDR3 is 13 residues. Between the trimmed V and J ends, which lost 5 bases and 5 bases, there was a span of 12 bases. Germline V gene lookup returns CDR1 SEHNR and CDR2 FQNEAQ (reference sequence). DNA of the CDR3: TGTGCCAGCAGCCCCGGGACTTTGACTGAAGCTTTCTTT. Encoded protein: CASSPGTLTEAFF.

V and J are TRBV2 and TRBJ2-7, with 8 bases that match TRBD1. Trimming took 6 bases from V and 9 from J; bases not matched to a gene: 13. This CDR3 region has 14 residues. The germline CDR1 and CDR2 sequences are SNHLY and FYNNEI. CDR3: CASRRGQGAKGQYF. The CDR3 coding sequence is TGTGCCAGCAGGCGAGGACAGGGCGCCAAAGGGCAGTACTTC.

The chain couples TRBV12-3 or TRBV12-4 to TRBJ2-3; TRBD2 matches at 13 bases. The CDR3 runs to 15 residues. V lost 10 bases, J lost 6 bases, and 10 bases stayed unmatched. The CDR3 nucleotides are TGTGCCAACAGCCGGACTAGCGGGAGTTCCGATACGCAGTATTTT. This translates into CANSRTSGSSDTQYF.

V and J are TRBV29-1 and TRBJ1-2, with D unresolved. The CDR3 totals 13 residues. With 5 bases removed from V and 5 bases from J, the gap between germline ends came to 15 bases. Germline V CDR1 and CDR2: SQVTM, ANQGSEA. The CDR3 here is CSVSNPTEYGYTF. DNA for the CDR3: TGCAGCGTTTCAAACCCCACGGAGTATGGCTACACCTTC.

There are a few counts of this clonotype. The chain is built from TRBV18 and TRBJ1-2, with D hard to call. CDR3 length equals 13 residues. From germline, CDR1 is KGHSH and CDR2 LQKENI. V shed 0 bases and J shed 5 bases, with 7 bases lying between them. In nucleotides, the CDR3 is TGTGCCAGCTCACCACCACAACGGTATGGCTACACCTTC. Its protein is CASSPPQRYGYTF.

This clonotype was picked up a small number of times. The rearrangement links TRBV10-3 to TRBJ1-1; a weak D match, TRBD1 (5 bases). V was cut by 10 bases and J by 10 bases, with 19 bases left in between. Germline CDR1 is ENHRY and CDR2 is SYGVKD. The CDR3 is 12 amino acids. The CDR3 protein is CATRDPPSGAFF. DNA of the CDR3: TGTGCCACCCGGGACCCTCCTTCGGGAGCTTTCTTT.

The V and J genes are TRBV12-3 or TRBV12-4 and TRBJ1-1, with D possibly matching TRBD1 (6 bases). There are 14 residues in the CDR3. V shed 8 bases and J shed 4 bases, with 17 bases lying between them. CDR3: CASRVGTPSTEAFF. CDR3 bases: TGTGCCAGCCGGGTGGGGACACCGAGCACTGAAGCTTTCTTT.

This chain links TRBV6-1 with TRBJ2-7; the D gene is possibly TRBD1 (6 bases). From germline, CDR1 is MNHNS and CDR2 SASEGT. The ends were cut back, 2 bases at V and 4 bases at J, with 12 bases in the middle. This CDR3 is 14 amino acids long. The CDR3 DNA is TGTGCCAGCAGTGAAACAGGGTTTGGTTACGAGCAGTACTTC. It specifies CASSETGFGYEQYF.

In its sample, this clonotype was seen a few times. This CDR3 reads CASKTGPNYGYTF. CDR3 sequence (DNA): TGTGCCTCAAAGACAGGGCCTAACTATGGCTACACCTTC. The V gene is TRBV6-5, the J gene TRBJ1-2; 7 bases match TRBD1. This CDR3 contains 13 residues. Germline V gene lookup returns CDR1 MNHEY and CDR2 SVGAGI. Trimming cost V 11 bases and J 0 bases; bases outside gene matches: 6.

This chain connects TRBV20-1 to TRBJ2-5; 9 nucleotides align to TRBD1. The tail of the sequence fits TRBJ2-7 better, so the J call may be wrong. CDR1 is DFQATT, CDR2 SNEGSKA, per germline (reference sequence). CDR3 length: 14 residues. The CDR3 bases are TGCAGTGCCCGTCACCCACAGGGGGCTTACGAGCAGTACTTC. It yields the protein CSARHPQGAYEQYF.

The chain employs TRBV6-5 and TRBJ2-1, with TRBD2 matching 7 bases. The CDR3 covers 13 residues. V dropped 10 bases and J dropped 1; count of bases not matched to a gene: 4. In germline, CDR1 is MNHEY, CDR2 SVGAGI. CDR3 protein: CATISGSYNEQFF. The CDR3 nucleotides read TGTGCCACGATTAGCGGGTCCTACAATGAGCAGTTCTTC.

V is TRBV5-1 and J is TRBJ2-5; TRBD1 might be the D (5 bases). The V end was cut by 4 bases, the J end by 5 bases, with 12 bases between. The CDR3 contains 13 residues. Germline CDR1 is SGHRS and CDR2 is YFSETQ. CDR3 DNA: TGCGCCAGCAGCGGCAGGGCCATGGAGACCCAGTACTTC. It codes for CASSGRAMETQYF.

CDR3 region: CASSFGLAGTYEQYF. CDR3 in DNA: TGTGCCAGCAGTTTTGGCCTAGCGGGGACCTACGAGCAGTACTTC. The chain employs TRBV27 and TRBJ2-7; 9 nucleotides match TRBD2. With V trimmed by 3 bases and J by 2 bases, 5 bases remained unmatched. This CDR3 region has 15 residues. Germline V gene data show CDR1 as MNHEY and CDR2 as SMNVEV (reference sequence).

Concerning this clonotype: Germline and junction disagree at one end, which may indicate a read error. This sequence joins TRBV7-9 and TRBJ2-5; a weak D match, TRBD2 (5 bases). Looked up from germline, CDR1 is SEHNR and CDR2 is FQNEAQ (reference sequence). The CDR3 consists of 18 residues. Here the CDR3 DNA reads TGTGCCAGCAGCTCGACCCGTGTTGAGGGCCTTTGGGAAGAGGCCCAGTACTTC. Amino acids: CASSSTRVEGLWEEAQYF.

This rearrangement joins TRBV7-7 to TRBJ2-5; 7 bases are a match to TRBD2. Trimming cost V 5 bases and J 5 bases; bases outside gene matches: 8. Looked up from germline, CDR1 is SSHAT and CDR2 is FNYEAQ (reference sequence). The CDR3 sequence is 14 residues long. CDR3 protein: CASSARLAEETQYF. The CDR3 DNA sequence: TGTGCCAGCAGCGCGAGACTAGCTGAGGAGACCCAGTACTTC.

This clonotype was observed a single time. The V call is TRBV9, the J call TRBJ1-1; TRBD1 agrees at 8 bases. In germline, CDR1 is SGDLS, CDR2 YYNGEE. V was clipped by 4 bases and J by 5 bases; unmatched bases: 10. This CDR3 spans 15 amino acids. The CDR3 DNA sequence: TGTGCCAGCAGCCCCCCCACCAGGGGGCTTACTGAAGCTTTCTTT. Protein product: CASSPPTRGLTEAFF. The whole variable domain, remainder taken from reference TRBV9 and TRBJ1-1, is DSGVTQTPKHLITATGQRVTLRCSPRSGDLSVYWYQQSLDQGLQFLIQYYNGEERAKGNILERFSAQQFPDLHSELNLSSLELGDSALYFCASSPPTRGLTEAFFGQGTRLTVV.

The chain combines TRBV20-1 with TRBJ1-2, with unresolved D. This CDR3 has 13 residues. Trimming cost V 3 bases and J 4 bases, with 12 bases left between them. The V gene's germline CDR1 is DFQATT and CDR2 SNEGSKA (reference sequence). As DNA, the CDR3 is TGCAGTGCTAGTTCCAGATTATCCTATGGCTACACCTTC. It codes for CSASSRLSYGYTF.

The chain employs TRBV13 and TRBJ1-1; 9 bases match TRBD1. Trimming at V came to 5 bases and at J to 11 bases, leaving 12 bases not matched to a gene. Germline CDR1 reads PRHDT; CDR2 reads FYEKMQ (reference sequence). The CDR3 loop spans 14 amino acids. The CDR3, as DNA: TGTGCCAGCAGCCCGATTCCGGGACAGGGAAGCGCTTTCTTT. Protein product: CASSPIPGQGSAFF.

The CDR3 nucleotides are TGTGCCAGCAGTTTAGTGGGGGGTCAGTTGTATATTGAGCAGTTCTTC. It specifies CASSLVGGQLYIEQFF. The J gene is TRBJ2-1, the V gene TRBV27; D perhaps matches TRBD2 (6 bases). Germline CDR1 and CDR2: MNHEY and SMNVEV (reference sequence). V was trimmed by 2 bases and J by 9 bases, leaving 20 bases between them. This CDR3 is 16 amino acids long.

This clonotype was seen a few times. CDR3 region: CSARAGYYYEQYF. In nucleotides, the CDR3 is TGCAGTGCTAGAGCCGGGTACTACTACGAGCAGTACTTC. This chain links TRBV20-1 with TRBJ2-7; no definite D call. Germline CDR1 DFQATT, CDR2 SNEGSKA (reference sequence). The CDR3 totals 13 residues. V gave up 1 base and J gave up 3 bases, with 10 bases separating them.

In this sample, this clonotype turned up a few times. The rearrangement joins TRBV3-1 to TRBJ2-5; the D is unclear. The germline V and J ends were trimmed by 1 base and 2 bases, with 8 bases remaining between them. Germline V gene lookup returns CDR1 LGHDT and CDR2 YNNKEL (reference sequence). The CDR3 sequence is 14 residues long. The CDR3 here is CASSQVERQETQYF. The DNA for the CDR3 is TGTGCCAGCAGCCAAGTAGAGAGACAAGAGACCCAGTACTTC.

This chain joins TRBV7-9 and TRBJ1-4; tentative D call: TRBD1 (5 bases). V was cut by 4 bases and J by 8 bases, with 20 bases left in between. Germline V gene data show CDR1 as SEHNR and CDR2 as FQNEAQ (reference sequence). The CDR3 length is 16 residues. The CDR3 DNA reads as TGTGCCAGCAGCTCTCCGGGGCAGGCTGTACGGGAAAAACTGTTTTTT. Protein product: CASSSPGQAVREKLFF.